The T cell receptor (beta chain) under discussion was sequenced for a study of response to subunit inactivated influenza vaccine. Broader study findings: There was a suggestion from the authors that each seasonal influenza vaccination recruits few new T cells.

The CDR3 extends over 13 amino acids. Trimming pared 0 bases from V and 7 bases from J, leaving 9 bases between. Germline CDR1 reads LGHNA; CDR2 reads YNFKEQ. MiXCR was run by TCRdb on the RT-PCR reads, yielding one entry per CDR3 protein. The sample consists of just over 300,000 distinct CDR3 sequences, 22% of them appearing once. For this clonotype: Its antigen is not identified.

The sample in question was PBMCs from blood, obtained less than 22 months after vaccination. J is TRBJ1-1 and V is TRBV4-2; no definite D call. The sequence derives from a man between 45 and 75 years old who received an inactivated influenza vaccine. CDR3 sequence (DNA): TGTGCCAGCAGCCAAGATCGGCGGGGTGAAGCTTTCTTT. Amino acid sequence: CASSQDRRGEAFF.